This passage covers 27 T cell receptor beta chains from one sample sequenced in a study of vaccination and CD4 T cells after COVID-19. Antigens for these TCRs are unknown. Treatment denoted: roughly 10-day PBMC culture with coronavirus spike peptide pools or control peptides (ViraFEST assay). Once obtained from cultured CD4+ T cells, the DNA was sequenced using the Oncomine TCR Beta short-read assay. Each CDR3 protein gets one entry after TCRdb re-called the PCR reads with MiXCR. The sample lists around 11,000 distinct CDR3 sequences; around 30% were seen once. Sequencing was done on a sample of cultured CD4+ T cells from blood. All receptors derive from a human donor with COVID-19.

This clonotype was found a few times. The gene calls are TRBV20-1 and TRBJ2-2; 8 nucleotides match TRBD1. This CDR3 region has 17 residues. J gave up 1 base and V 0 bases, and 7 bases lay outside the gene matches. Germline V gene sequence: CDR1 DFQATT, CDR2 SNEGSKA (reference sequence). The CDR3, as DNA: TGCAGTGCTAGAGATCGAAGGACAGGGCAGAACACCGGGGAGCTGTTTTTT. This encodes CSARDRRTGQNTGELFF.

This clonotype was found a few times. J is TRBJ2-7 and V is TRBV28, with a weak D call TRBD1 (6 bases). The germline V gene has CDR1 MDHEN and CDR2 SYDVKM. This CDR3 has 12 amino acids. The V and J ends lost 7 bases and 2 bases respectively, with 9 bases between them. The CDR3 DNA reads TGTGCCAGCACGGCAGGGGCCTACGAGCAGTACTTC. This codes for CASTAGAYEQYF.

The chain is built from TRBV6-5 and TRBJ1-3; D remains unclear. The ends were cut back, 4 bases at V and 3 bases at J, with 10 bases in the middle. Germline V CDR1 and CDR2: MNHEY, SVGAGI. This CDR3 comprises 14 residues. CDR3 in DNA: TGTGCCAGCAGTTTCCGTGACGTTGGAAACACCATATATTTT. Amino acid sequence: CASSFRDVGNTIYF.

The V call is TRBV20-1, the J call TRBJ1-1, with D unresolved. V lost 3 bases to trimming and J lost 0 bases, with 8 bases between them. The CDR3 has 13 residues. The germline V gene encodes CDR1 DFQATT and CDR2 SNEGSKA (reference sequence). The CDR3 loop is CSASNRMNTEAFF. CDR3 DNA sequence: TGCAGTGCTAGTAACCGCATGAACACTGAAGCTTTCTTT.

This sequence joins TRBV6-1 and TRBJ2-1, with TRBD2 identical over 8 bases. The CDR3 extends over 17 amino acids. Germline V gene sequence: CDR1 MNHNS, CDR2 SASEGT. J gave up 2 bases and V 6 bases, and 12 bases lay outside the gene matches. The CDR3 region is CASRPHNSGAPYNEQFF. CDR3 nucleotide sequence: TGTGCCAGCAGACCCCACAATAGCGGGGCACCCTACAATGAGCAGTTCTTC.

As DNA, the CDR3 is TGTGCCAGCAGCAACCGCCTCGCTCCGGAGCAGTACTTC. Protein: CASSNRLAPEQYF. The chain has TRBV21-1 and TRBJ2-7. TRBV21-1 is flagged as a pseudogene. CDR3 length: 13 amino acids.

The genes are TRBV5-1 and TRBJ2-3; the D gene is possibly TRBD2 (5 bases). CDR3 length: 13 residues. The V and J ends lost 1 base and 6 bases respectively, with 9 bases between them. The germline V gene has CDR1 SGHRS and CDR2 YFSETQ. The CDR3 DNA sequence: TGCGCCAGCAGCTTGTTCGGGGAGGATACGCAGTATTTT. Translating gives CASSLFGEDTQYF.

V usage is TRBV6-2 or TRBV6-3 and J usage is TRBJ2-6, with D unresolved. Trimming stripped 3 bases from V and 2 bases from J, with 8 bases between. The germline V gene has CDR1 MNHEY and CDR2 SVGEGT. The CDR3 loop spans 15 amino acids. The CDR3 DNA follows: TGTGCCAGCAGTTATGGGAAAACTGGGGCCAACGTCCTGACTTTC. Translation: CASSYGKTGANVLTF.

The CDR3, as DNA: TGTGCCAGAAGCATAACTCCCCCATGGACAGGGATTCGGGCTAACTATGGCTACACCTTC. It codes for CARSITPPWTGIRANYGYTF. J is TRBJ1-2 and V is TRBV5-3; 8 bases are shared with TRBD1. TRBV5-3 is given ORF status, its function remaining uncertain. The CDR3 has 20 residues. V trimming: 4 bases; J trimming: 0 bases; junction bases outside the gene matches: 20.

The rearrangement links TRBV7-3 to TRBJ2-3; 11 bases line up with TRBD2. The CDR3 extends over 18 amino acids. With 3 bases clipped from V and 4 bases from J, the junction kept 12 bases outside the gene matches. Germline V gene data show CDR1 as SGHTA and CDR2 as FQGTGA. As DNA, the CDR3 is TGTGCCAGCAGCTTTTCCCCTTGGGCTAGCGGGGGGCCAGATACGCAGTATTTT. Amino acid sequence: CASSFSPWASGGPDTQYF.

The chain employs TRBV11-3 and TRBJ2-7; 7 nucleotides align to TRBD1. V shed 5 bases, J shed 5 bases, and the junction held 9 bases outside the gene matches. The CDR3 loop spans 14 amino acids. Germline CDR1 SGHNT, CDR2 YENEEA. The CDR3 loop is CASSTKDRPHEQYF. The CDR3 bases are TGTGCCAGCAGCACCAAGGACAGGCCCCACGAGCAGTACTTC.

This clonotype was seen more than once but under ten times. The chain combines TRBV6-1 with TRBJ2-3, with D perhaps TRBD1 or TRBD2 (5 bases each). Trimming left V 8 bases short and J 5 bases short, with 20 bases between. Germline-derived CDR1 and CDR2 are MNHNS and SASEGT. The CDR3 contains 15 residues. Written as DNA, the CDR3 is TGTGCCAGCTCCAAACCGGGGCAACAACAAGATACGCAGTATTTT. Its translation: CASSKPGQQQDTQYF.

This clonotype was detected a few times. The J gene is TRBJ2-2, the V gene TRBV20-1; tentative D call: TRBD2 (5 bases). The germline V gene encodes CDR1 DFQATT and CDR2 SNEGSKA (reference sequence). The CDR3 loop spans 12 amino acids. V dropped 3 bases and J dropped 5 bases, with 7 bases sitting between them. As DNA, the CDR3 is TGCAGTGCTAGCTGGAGGACCGGGGAGCTGTTTTTT. Its translation: CSASWRTGELFF.

This clonotype was seen a few times. This chain joins TRBV28 and TRBJ1-2; TRBD1 agrees at 8 bases. The CDR3 covers 15 residues. V lost 5 bases and J lost 4; bases outside the gene matches: 9. The germline gives CDR1 MDHEN, CDR2 SYDVKM. As DNA, the CDR3 is TGTGCCAGCAGTCCCCGGGACAGGCACTTCTATGGCTACACCTTC. Its translation: CASSPRDRHFYGYTF.

Sample share makes this clonotype medium-sized. The V gene is TRBV11-2, the J gene TRBJ2-3; TRBD1 aligns across 11 bases. The CDR3 is made up of 15 amino acids. V lost 5 bases and J lost 5; bases outside the gene matches: 6. Germline-derived CDR1 and CDR2 are SGHAT and FQNNGV. The DNA of the CDR3 is TGTGCCAGCAGCGCCGGACAGGGGGCAGGAGATACGCAGTATTTT. As protein: CASSAGQGAGDTQYF.

As concerns this clonotype: A much larger clone differs by one base, so this may be a read error. This sequence joins TRBV6-1 and TRBJ2-2; D remains unclear. V lost 6 bases and J lost 0, with 11 bases in between. CDR3 length: 15 amino acids. CDR1 is MNHNS, CDR2 SASEGT, per germline. The CDR3 DNA follows: TGTGCCAGCAGCGAGACAATCACGAACACCGGGGAGCTGTTTTTT. This gives the protein CASSETITNTGELFF.

The V and J genes are TRBV21-1 and TRBJ1-5; the table gives TRBD1 as D, unverified against the DNA. TRBV21-1 is assigned pseudogene status. The CDR3 has 16 residues. CDR3 sequence: CASSNRDRYSNQPQHF. CDR3 nucleotides: TGTGCCAGCAGCAACCGGGATCGGTATAGCAATCAGCCCCAGCATTTT.

This clonotype has more than one count but fewer than ten. This chain joins TRBV20-1 and TRBJ2-5, with TRBD1 as a possible D gene (5 bases). The CDR3 loop spans 12 amino acids. V lost 2 bases, J lost 3 bases, and 7 bases lay in between. Looked up from germline, CDR1 is DFQATT and CDR2 is SNEGSKA (reference sequence). For the CDR3, the DNA is TGCAGTGCTAGACAGGGTAAAGAGACCCAGTACTTC. This encodes CSARQGKETQYF.

The table lists this clonotype with a few counts. The rearrangement links TRBV19 to TRBJ1-5; perhaps TRBD1 as D (6 bases). This CDR3 is 14 amino acids long. Germline CDR1 is LNHDA and CDR2 is SQIVND (reference sequence). The V end was cut by 5 bases, the J end by 4 bases, with 12 bases between. The CDR3 bases are TGTGCCAGTAGTCAAACAGGGTGGAATCAGCCCCAGCATTTT. It is translated as CASSQTGWNQPQHF.

The sample holds a few counts of this clonotype. The chain carries TRBV20-1 and TRBJ1-3; D is perhaps TRBD1 (6 bases). This CDR3 is 15 amino acids long. CDR1 and CDR2 from the germline V gene are DFQATT and SNEGSKA (reference sequence). V was trimmed by 0 bases and J by 3 bases, leaving 12 bases between them. The CDR3 is CSAREQGRYGNTIYF. The DNA of the CDR3 is TGCAGTGCTAGAGAACAGGGTAGATATGGAAACACCATATATTTT.

The chain joins TRBV5-1 to TRBJ1-1; 8 bases are shared with TRBD1. The CDR3 is made up of 15 amino acids. The junction had 10 bases not matched to a gene; V was cut back by 4 bases and J by 5 bases. The germline V gene encodes CDR1 SGHRS and CDR2 YFSETQ. The CDR3 DNA sequence: TGCGCCAGCAGCGGCATCCAGGGGGCTGGGACTGAAGCTTTCTTT. It is translated as CASSGIQGAGTEAFF. The full variable domain, rest sourced from reference TRBV5-1 and TRBJ1-1, is KAGVTQTPRYLIKTRGQQVTLSCSPISGHRSVSWYQQTPGQGLQFLFEYFSETQRNKGNFPGRFSGRQFSNSRSEMNVSTLELGDSALYLCASSGIQGAGTEAFFGQGTRLTVV.

This chain links TRBV6-1 with TRBJ2-6; 10 nucleotides match TRBD1. The CDR3 sequence is 17 residues long. Germline lookup yields CDR1 MNHNS and CDR2 SASEGT. V lost 7 bases to trimming and J lost 1 base; unmatched junction nucleotides: 7. CDR3 in DNA: TGTGCCAGCACCGGGACAGGGGCGTTTTCTGGGGCCAACGTCCTGACTTTC. This translates into CASTGTGAFSGANVLTF.

This clonotype showed up just a few times. The V and J genes are TRBV7-8 and TRBJ2-2; maybe TRBD1 (6 bases). This CDR3 region has 15 residues. Germline CDR1 is SGHVS and CDR2 is FQNEAQ. The germline V and J ends were trimmed by 1 base and 7 bases, with 13 bases remaining between them. The CDR3 coding sequence is TGTGCCAGCAGCTTAGTGGTGGGGGCGAACGGGGAGCTGTTTTTT. Translated: CASSLVVGANGELFF.

The table lists this clonotype with a few counts. This chain connects TRBV12-3 or TRBV12-4 to TRBJ1-5; D is uncertain. There are 12 residues in the CDR3. Trimming stripped 3 bases from V and 5 bases from J, with 5 bases between. CDR3 nucleotides: TGTGCCAGCAGTTTTGGCGATCAGCCCCAGCATTTT. Protein: CASSFGDQPQHF.

This clonotype has only a few counts. The chain uses TRBV5-1 and TRBJ1-6; D perhaps matches TRBD1 (6 bases). This CDR3 spans 15 amino acids. Germline CDR1 reads SGHRS; CDR2 reads YFSETQ. Trimming stripped 0 bases from V and 7 bases from J, with 11 bases between. The CDR3 nucleotides read TGCGCCAGCAGCTTGGGGACAGCAGGGAATTCACCCCTCCACTTT. It specifies CASSLGTAGNSPLHF.

The genes are TRBV24-1 and TRBJ2-1; 12 bases map to TRBD2. Unmatched junction bases numbered 8, after V lost 4 bases and J lost 2 bases. CDR1 and CDR2 (germline): KGHDR, SFDVKD. The CDR3 is made up of 18 amino acids. As DNA, the CDR3 is TGTGCCACCAGTGACCCCATCCGGACTAGCGGGGCCTACAATGAGCAGTTCTTC. Translated: CATSDPIRTSGAYNEQFF.

This clonotype came up a few times. The chain uses TRBV27 and TRBJ1-2; D is undetermined. The CDR3 covers 14 residues. The V gene's germline CDR1 is MNHEY and CDR2 SMNVEV (reference sequence). The V and J ends lost 5 bases and 3 bases respectively, with 13 bases between them. The CDR3 is CASSTTQWDYGYTF. CDR3 coding DNA: TGTGCCAGCAGTACGACCCAGTGGGACTATGGCTACACCTTC.